The 2 T cell receptor beta chains presented below share a single source sample, sequenced in a study of T cells in tuberculosis. TCRdb keeps only in-frame clones here, not all; method: immunoSEQ multiplex PCR. The table shows 20,000 to 25,000 clones, with about 96% occurring only once. Sequenced input: PBMCs. The receptor source for this set is a donor aged 10 to 29 with latent tuberculosis or without tuberculosis infection.

The gene calls are TRBV19 and TRBJ1-2; 8 nucleotides match TRBD1. Per germline, CDR1 LNHDA and CDR2 SQIVND (reference sequence). Trimming cost V 3 bases and J 4 bases; bases outside gene matches: 7. The CDR3 is 15 residues long. Written as DNA, the CDR3 is TGTGCCAGTAGTATCCCCGGCGGGACAGGCTATGGCTACACCTTC. This sequence encodes CASSIPGGTGYGYTF.

The chain uses TRBV5-6 and TRBJ1-1; 7 bases agree with TRBD1. The CDR3 covers 13 residues. Germline loops: CDR1 SGHDT, CDR2 YYEEEE. The trim removed 0 bases at V and 8 bases at J, leaving 4 bases unmatched. This CDR3 is CASSLGGTVEAFF. The DNA for the CDR3 is TGTGCCAGCAGCTTGGGTGGGACAGTCGAAGCTTTCTTT.